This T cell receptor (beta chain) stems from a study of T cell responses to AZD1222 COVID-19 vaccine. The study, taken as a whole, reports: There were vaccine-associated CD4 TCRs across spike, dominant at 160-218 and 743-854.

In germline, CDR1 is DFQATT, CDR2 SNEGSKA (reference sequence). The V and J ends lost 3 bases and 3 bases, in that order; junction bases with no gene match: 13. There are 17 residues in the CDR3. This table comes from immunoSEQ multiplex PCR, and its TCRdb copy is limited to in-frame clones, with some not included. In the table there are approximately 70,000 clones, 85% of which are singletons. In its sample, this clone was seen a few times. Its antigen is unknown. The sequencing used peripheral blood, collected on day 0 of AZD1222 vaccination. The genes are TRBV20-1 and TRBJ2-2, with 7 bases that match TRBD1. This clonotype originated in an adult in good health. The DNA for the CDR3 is TGCAGTGCTAGTAAACGCAGGGGGTCGGCGGACACCGGGGAGCTGTTTTTT. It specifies CSASKRRGSADTGELFF.